The 9 T cell receptor beta chains below come from one sample, sequenced in a study of T cell responses to AZD1222 COVID-19 vaccine. Sequencing used immunoSEQ multiplex PCR; TCRdb keeps in-frame clones, though not all of them. The sample shows tens of thousands of clones, approximately 87% of them seen only once. The input for sequencing was peripheral blood, taken 28 days after the second AZD1222 dose. These receptors all stem from an adult who received the AZD1222 COVID-19 vaccine.

Comment on this clone: At one end the junction does not follow the germline gene, possibly because of a read error. The genes are TRBV23-1 and TRBJ1-6; D is unresolved. TRBV23-1 is an ORF, with its function uncertain. CDR3 length equals 18 residues. The CDR3 coding sequence is TGCGCCAGCAATCAAGCCCCGACGCCGGACTATTATAATTCACCCCTCCACTTT. Protein sequence: CASNQAPTPDYYNSPLHF.

This chain connects TRBV6-2 or TRBV6-3 to TRBJ2-7; D might be TRBD1 (7 bases). The V end lost 0 bases, the J end lost 9 bases, and 18 bases lay between the germline ends. Germline-derived CDR1 and CDR2 are MNHEY and SVGEGT. The CDR3 runs to 15 residues. CDR3 bases: TGTGCCAGCAGTTACTCATGGAGGGCAGGGGGGCTGCAGTACTTC. It codes for CASSYSWRAGGLQYF.

The chain combines TRBV13 with TRBJ2-7, with D possibly TRBD2 on 6 matching bases. Germline V gives CDR1 PRHDT, CDR2 FYEKMQ (reference sequence). V was shortened by 1 base and J by 6 bases, with 16 bases between the two germline ends. The CDR3 covers 15 residues. In nucleotides, the CDR3 is TGTGCCAGCAGCTTAGAGCCTAGCGTCCACGGCGAGCAGTACTTC. Translation gives CASSLEPSVHGEQYF.

The chain combines TRBV6-2 or TRBV6-3 with TRBJ2-2; 11 bases align to TRBD2. This CDR3 is built from 15 residues. The germline V gene encodes CDR1 MNHEY and CDR2 SVGEGT. J gave up 5 bases and V 5 bases, and 4 bases lay outside the gene matches. CDR3 sequence (DNA): TGTGCCAGCAGTAGACTAGCGGGATTAACCGGGGAGCTGTTTTTT. The encoded protein is CASSRLAGLTGELFF.

The chain is built from TRBV27 and TRBJ2-7; D is undetermined. Germline V gene lookup returns CDR1 MNHEY and CDR2 SMNVEV (reference sequence). Trimming cost V 8 bases and J 0 bases, with 14 bases left between them. This CDR3 contains 14 residues. CDR3: CASDLKGLSYEQYF. CDR3 DNA: TGTGCCAGCGATTTAAAAGGGCTCTCCTACGAGCAGTACTTC.

CDR3 sequence: CASTTENTEAFF. CDR3 nucleotides: TGTGCCAGCACAACCGAGAACACTGAAGCTTTCTTT. The V gene is TRBV12-3 or TRBV12-4, the J gene TRBJ1-1; D unresolved. V was shortened by 7 bases and J by 1 base, with 7 bases between the two germline ends. This CDR3 contains 12 residues.

The V gene is TRBV2, the J gene TRBJ1-3; 9 bases align to TRBD1. The CDR3 consists of 14 residues. Germline V gene data show CDR1 as SNHLY and CDR2 as FYNNEI. V shed 6 bases and J 3 bases; nucleotides not matched to a gene: 3. CDR3 region: CASSGQGYGNTIYF. In DNA form, the CDR3 reads TGTGCCAGCAGCGGACAGGGGTATGGAAACACCATATATTTT.

V usage is TRBV6-1 and J usage is TRBJ2-3; possibly TRBD2 for D (5 bases). Trimming stripped 2 bases from V and 3 bases from J, with 12 bases between. This CDR3 has 15 amino acids. Per the germline V gene, CDR1 is MNHNS and CDR2 is SASEGT. The CDR3 DNA reads TGTGCCAGCAGTGAAATCCGAACGGGGACAGATACGCAGTATTTT. This gives the protein CASSEIRTGTDTQYF.

V gene TRBV5-4 combines with J gene TRBJ2-3, with a weak D call TRBD1 (5 bases). The V end was cut by 0 bases, the J end by 4 bases, with 18 bases between. Germline V gives CDR1 SGHNT, CDR2 YYREEE (reference sequence). This CDR3 contains 17 residues. CDR3 sequence reads: CASSLARRGSGPDTQYF. CDR3 bases: TGTGCCAGCAGCTTGGCCAGGAGAGGTTCAGGGCCAGATACGCAGTATTTT.